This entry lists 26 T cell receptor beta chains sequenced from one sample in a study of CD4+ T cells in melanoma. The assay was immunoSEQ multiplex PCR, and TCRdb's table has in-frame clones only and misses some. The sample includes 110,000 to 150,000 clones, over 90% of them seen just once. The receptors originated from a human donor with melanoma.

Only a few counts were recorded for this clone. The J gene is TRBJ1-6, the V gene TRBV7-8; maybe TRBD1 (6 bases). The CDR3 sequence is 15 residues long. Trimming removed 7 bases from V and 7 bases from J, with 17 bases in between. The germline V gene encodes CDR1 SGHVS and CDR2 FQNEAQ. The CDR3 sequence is CASTQGRTENSPLHF. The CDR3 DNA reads TGTGCCAGCACCCAGGGGAGGACGGAAAATTCACCCCTCCACTTT.

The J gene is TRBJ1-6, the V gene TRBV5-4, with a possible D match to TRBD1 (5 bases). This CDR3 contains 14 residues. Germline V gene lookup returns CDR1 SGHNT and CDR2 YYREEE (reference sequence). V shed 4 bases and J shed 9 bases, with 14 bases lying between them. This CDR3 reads CASSLRGIASPLHF. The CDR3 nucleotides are TGTGCCAGCAGCCTCCGGGGGATAGCTTCACCCCTCCACTTT.

CDR3 DNA sequence: TGTGCCGTAGGGCCTTACACTGAAGCTTTCTTT. It yields the protein CAVGPYTEAFF. The chain uses TRBV30 and TRBJ1-1; D is undetermined. V lost 8 bases to trimming and J lost 3 bases, with 10 bases between them. The CDR3 is 11 amino acids. The germline V gene has CDR1 GTSNPN and CDR2 SVGIG (reference sequence).

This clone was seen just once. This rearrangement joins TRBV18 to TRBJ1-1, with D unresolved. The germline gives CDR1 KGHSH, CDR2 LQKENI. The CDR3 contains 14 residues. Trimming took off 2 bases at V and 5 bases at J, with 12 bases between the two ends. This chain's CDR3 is CASSPSLGQTEAFF. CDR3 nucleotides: TGTGCCAGCTCACCAAGTCTGGGTCAGACTGAAGCTTTCTTT.

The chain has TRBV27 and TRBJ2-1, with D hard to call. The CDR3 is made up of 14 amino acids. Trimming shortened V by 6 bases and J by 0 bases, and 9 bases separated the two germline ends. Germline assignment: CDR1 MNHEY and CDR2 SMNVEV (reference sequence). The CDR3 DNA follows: TGTGCCAGCAGGAGGTTCAGCTCCTACAATGAGCAGTTCTTC. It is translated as CASRRFSSYNEQFF.

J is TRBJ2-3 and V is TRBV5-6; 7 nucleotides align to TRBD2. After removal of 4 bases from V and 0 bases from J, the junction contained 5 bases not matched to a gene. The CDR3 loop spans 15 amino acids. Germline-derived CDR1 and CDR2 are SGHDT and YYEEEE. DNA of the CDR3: TGTGCCAGCAGCGCCCCGCGGGGGAGCACAGATACGCAGTATTTT. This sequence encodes CASSAPRGSTDTQYF.

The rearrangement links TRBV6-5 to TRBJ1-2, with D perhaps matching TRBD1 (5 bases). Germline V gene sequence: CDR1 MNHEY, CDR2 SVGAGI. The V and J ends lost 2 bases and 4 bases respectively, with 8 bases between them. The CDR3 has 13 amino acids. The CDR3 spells CASSYAGVYGYTF. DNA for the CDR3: TGTGCCAGCAGTTACGCGGGGGTCTATGGCTACACCTTC.

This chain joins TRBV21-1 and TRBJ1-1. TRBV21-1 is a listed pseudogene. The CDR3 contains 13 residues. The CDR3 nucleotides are TGTGCCAGCAGCAAAGTACCCGGGACTGAAGCTTTCTTT. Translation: CASSKVPGTEAFF.

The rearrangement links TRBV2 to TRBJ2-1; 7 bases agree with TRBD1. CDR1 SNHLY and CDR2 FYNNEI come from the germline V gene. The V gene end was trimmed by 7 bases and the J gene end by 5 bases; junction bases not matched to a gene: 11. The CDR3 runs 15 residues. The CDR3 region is CASTMDRSGHNEQFF. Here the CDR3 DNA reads TGTGCCAGCACCATGGACAGGTCTGGACACAATGAGCAGTTCTTC.

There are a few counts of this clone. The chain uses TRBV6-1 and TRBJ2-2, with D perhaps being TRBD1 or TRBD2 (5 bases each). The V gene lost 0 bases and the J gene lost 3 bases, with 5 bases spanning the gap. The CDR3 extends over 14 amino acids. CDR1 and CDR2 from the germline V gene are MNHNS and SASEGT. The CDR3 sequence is CASSEAGDTGELFF. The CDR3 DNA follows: TGTGCCAGCAGTGAAGCGGGGGACACCGGGGAGCTGTTTTTT.

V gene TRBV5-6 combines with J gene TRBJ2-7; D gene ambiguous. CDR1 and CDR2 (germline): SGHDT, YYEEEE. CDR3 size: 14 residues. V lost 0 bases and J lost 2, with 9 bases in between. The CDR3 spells CASSLDPGTYEQYF. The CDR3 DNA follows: TGTGCCAGCAGCTTGGACCCAGGCACCTACGAGCAGTACTTC.

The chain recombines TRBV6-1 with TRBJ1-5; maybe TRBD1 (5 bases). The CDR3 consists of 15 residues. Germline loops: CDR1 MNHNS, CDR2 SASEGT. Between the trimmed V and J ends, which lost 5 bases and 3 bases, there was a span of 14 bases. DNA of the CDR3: TGTGCCAGCAGTCCGATGACAGCGGTCAATCAGCCCCAGCATTTT. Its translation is CASSPMTAVNQPQHF.

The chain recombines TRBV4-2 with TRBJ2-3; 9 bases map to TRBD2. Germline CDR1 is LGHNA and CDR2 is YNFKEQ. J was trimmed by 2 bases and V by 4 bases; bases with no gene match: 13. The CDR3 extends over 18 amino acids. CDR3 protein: CASSPGPVTSGVTDTQYF. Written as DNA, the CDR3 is TGTGCCAGCAGCCCGGGACCCGTGACTAGCGGAGTCACAGATACGCAGTATTTT.

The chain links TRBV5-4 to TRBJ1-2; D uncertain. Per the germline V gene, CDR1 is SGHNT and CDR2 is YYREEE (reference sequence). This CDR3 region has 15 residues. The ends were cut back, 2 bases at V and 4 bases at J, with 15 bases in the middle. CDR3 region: CASSLKGSRSYGYTF. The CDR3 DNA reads TGTGCCAGCAGCTTAAAGGGAAGTAGAAGCTATGGCTACACCTTC.

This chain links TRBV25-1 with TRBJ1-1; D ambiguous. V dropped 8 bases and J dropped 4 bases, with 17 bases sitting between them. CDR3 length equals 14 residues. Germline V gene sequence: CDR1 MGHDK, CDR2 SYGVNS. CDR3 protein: CASSRLGLGTEAFF. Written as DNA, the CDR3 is TGTGCCAGCTCGAGGCTCGGCTTGGGCACTGAAGCTTTCTTT.

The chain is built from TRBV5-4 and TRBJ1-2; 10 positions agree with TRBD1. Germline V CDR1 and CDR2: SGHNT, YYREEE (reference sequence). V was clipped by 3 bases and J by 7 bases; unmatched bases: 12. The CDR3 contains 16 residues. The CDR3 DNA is TGTGCCAGCAGCTCCACGGGGACAGGGGAGTTTCGTGGCTACACCTTC. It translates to CASSSTGTGEFRGYTF. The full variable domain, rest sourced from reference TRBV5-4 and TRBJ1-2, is ETGVTQSPTHLIKTRGQQVTLRCSSQSGHNTVSWYQQALGQGPQFIFQYYREEENGRGNFPPRFSGLQFPNYSSELNVNALELDDSALYLCASSSTGTGEFRGYTFGSGTRLTVV.

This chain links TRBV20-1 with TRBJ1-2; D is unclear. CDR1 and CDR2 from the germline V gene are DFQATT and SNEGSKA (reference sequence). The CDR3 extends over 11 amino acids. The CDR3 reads CSTWGHYGYTF. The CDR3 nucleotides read TGCTCGACATGGGGTCACTATGGCTACACCTTC.

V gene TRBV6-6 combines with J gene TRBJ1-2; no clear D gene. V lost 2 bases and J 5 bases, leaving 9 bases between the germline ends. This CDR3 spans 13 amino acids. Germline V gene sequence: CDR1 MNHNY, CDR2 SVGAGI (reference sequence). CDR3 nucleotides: TGTGCCAGCAGTTACGAACAGAATTATGGCTACACCTTC. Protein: CASSYEQNYGYTF.

The CDR3, as DNA: TGTGCCAGCAGCCCCGGACAGGGAGGGGCCAAAAACATTCAGTACTTC. Translation: CASSPGQGGAKNIQYF. V gene TRBV7-9 combines with J gene TRBJ2-4, with D possibly being TRBD1 (8 bases). V was shortened by 5 bases and J by 1 base, with 15 bases between the two germline ends. Germline V gene sequence: CDR1 SEHNR, CDR2 FQNEAQ (reference sequence). The length of the CDR3 is 16 residues. The entire variable domain, with the rest obtained from reference TRBV7-9 and TRBJ2-4, is as follows: DTGVSQNPRHKITKRGQNVTFRCDPISEHNRLYWYRQTLGQGPEFLTYFQNEAQLEKSRLLSDRFSAERPKGSFSTLEIQRTEQGDSAMYLCASSPGQGGAKNIQYFGAGTRLSVL.

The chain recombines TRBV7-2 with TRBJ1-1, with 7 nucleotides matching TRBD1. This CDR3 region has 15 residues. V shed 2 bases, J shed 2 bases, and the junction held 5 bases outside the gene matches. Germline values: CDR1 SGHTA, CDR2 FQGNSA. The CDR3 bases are TGTGCCAGCAGCTTATCTGGGACAGACAACACTGAAGCTTTCTTT. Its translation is CASSLSGTDNTEAFF.

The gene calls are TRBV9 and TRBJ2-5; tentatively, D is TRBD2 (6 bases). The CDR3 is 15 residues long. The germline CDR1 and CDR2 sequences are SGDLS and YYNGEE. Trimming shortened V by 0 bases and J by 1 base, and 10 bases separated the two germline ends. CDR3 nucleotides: TGTGCCAGCAGCGTAGATGTGACTAGCCAAGAGACCCAGTACTTC. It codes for CASSVDVTSQETQYF.

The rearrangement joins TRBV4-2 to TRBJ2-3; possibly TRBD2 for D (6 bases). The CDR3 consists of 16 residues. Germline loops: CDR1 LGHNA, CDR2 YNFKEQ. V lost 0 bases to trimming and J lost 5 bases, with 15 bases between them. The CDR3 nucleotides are TGTGCCAGCAGCCAAGAGACTCGTCGGAGGGGAGATACGCAGTATTTT. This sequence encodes CASSQETRRRGDTQYF.

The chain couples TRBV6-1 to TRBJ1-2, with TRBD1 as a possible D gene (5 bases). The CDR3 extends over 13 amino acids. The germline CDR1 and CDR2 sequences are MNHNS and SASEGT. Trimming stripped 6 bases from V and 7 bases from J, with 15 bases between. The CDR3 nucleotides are TGTGCCAGCAGCGGGACCTGGGATGGTGGCTACACCTTC. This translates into CASSGTWDGGYTF.

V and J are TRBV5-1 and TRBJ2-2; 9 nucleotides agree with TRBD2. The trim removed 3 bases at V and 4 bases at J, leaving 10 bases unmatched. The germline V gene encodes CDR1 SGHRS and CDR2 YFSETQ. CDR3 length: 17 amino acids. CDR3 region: CASSSGVAGAGTGELFF. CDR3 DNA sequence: TGCGCCAGCAGCTCGGGAGTAGCGGGGGCCGGCACCGGGGAGCTGTTTTTT.

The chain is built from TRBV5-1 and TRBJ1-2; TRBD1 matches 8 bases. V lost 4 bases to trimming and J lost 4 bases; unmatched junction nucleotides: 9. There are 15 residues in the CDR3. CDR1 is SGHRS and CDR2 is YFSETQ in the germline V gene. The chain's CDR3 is CASSTRTGSFYGYTF. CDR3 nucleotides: TGCGCCAGCAGCACTCGGACAGGGAGCTTCTATGGCTACACCTTC.

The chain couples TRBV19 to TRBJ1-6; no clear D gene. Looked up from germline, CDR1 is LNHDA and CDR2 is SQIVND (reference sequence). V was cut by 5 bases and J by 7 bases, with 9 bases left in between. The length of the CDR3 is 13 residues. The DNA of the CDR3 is TGTGCCAGTAGTCCGGGATCGAATTCACCCCTCCACTTT. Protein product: CASSPGSNSPLHF.